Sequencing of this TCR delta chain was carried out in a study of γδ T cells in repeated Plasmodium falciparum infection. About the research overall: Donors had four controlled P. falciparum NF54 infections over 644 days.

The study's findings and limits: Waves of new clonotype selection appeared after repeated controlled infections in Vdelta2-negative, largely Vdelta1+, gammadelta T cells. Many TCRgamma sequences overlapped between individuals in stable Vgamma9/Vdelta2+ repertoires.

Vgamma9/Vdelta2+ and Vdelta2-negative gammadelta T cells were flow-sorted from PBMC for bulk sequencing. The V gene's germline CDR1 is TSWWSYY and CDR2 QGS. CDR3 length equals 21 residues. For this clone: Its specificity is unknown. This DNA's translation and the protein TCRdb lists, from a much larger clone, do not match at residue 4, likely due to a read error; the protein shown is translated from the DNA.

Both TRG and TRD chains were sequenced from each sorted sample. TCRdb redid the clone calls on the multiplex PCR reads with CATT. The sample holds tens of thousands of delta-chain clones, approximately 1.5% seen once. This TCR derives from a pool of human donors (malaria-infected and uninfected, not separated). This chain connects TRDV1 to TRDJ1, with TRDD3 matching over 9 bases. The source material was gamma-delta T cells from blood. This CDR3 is CALWENEGPLGETLYTDKLIF. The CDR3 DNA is TGTGCTCTTTGGGAAAACGAGGGCCCACTGGGGGAAACCCTCTACACCGATAAACTCATCTTT.